This T cell receptor beta chain was captured by sequencing in a study of blood T cell repertoires in COVID-19. Study summary: Samples representing acute and convalescent COVID-19 were sourced from the United States, Italy and Spain. Sample material is recorded as cDNA or gDNA derived from T cells, B-cell-depleted T cells, or PBMCs.

Per the authors' pipeline: Estimation of nucleated cell counts was performed using reference gene primer amplification. The data were produced by immunoSEQ multiplex PCR, yet TCRdb's version contains in-frame clones alone and is incomplete. V and J calls and clone size are as listed in that table; D and trimming were resolved from the DNA. The table includes about 200,000 clones, 75% to 90% detected once. With 6 bases removed from V and 2 bases from J, the gap between germline ends came to 14 bases. CDR1 is MDHEN, CDR2 SYDVKM, per germline. The CDR3 has 15 residues. Sequenced material: peripheral blood. The chain employs TRBV28 and TRBJ1-5; D is undetermined. This sequence originates from a middle-aged man with acute or convalescent COVID-19. The CDR3 reads CASRPRQTGNQPQHF. The CDR3 nucleotides are TGTGCCAGCAGACCCCGACAAACGGGCAATCAGCCCCAGCATTTT.